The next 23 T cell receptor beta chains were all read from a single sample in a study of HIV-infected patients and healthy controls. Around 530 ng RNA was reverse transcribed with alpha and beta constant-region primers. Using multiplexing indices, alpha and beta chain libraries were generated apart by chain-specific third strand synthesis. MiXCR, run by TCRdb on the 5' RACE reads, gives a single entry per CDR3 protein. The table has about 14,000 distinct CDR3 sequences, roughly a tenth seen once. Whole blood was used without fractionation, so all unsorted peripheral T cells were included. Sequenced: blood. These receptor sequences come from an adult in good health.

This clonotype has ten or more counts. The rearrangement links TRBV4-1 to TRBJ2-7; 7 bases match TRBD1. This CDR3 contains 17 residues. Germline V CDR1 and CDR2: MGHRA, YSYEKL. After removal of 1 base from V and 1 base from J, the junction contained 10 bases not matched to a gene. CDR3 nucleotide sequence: TGCGCCAGCAGCCAAGGGCCCGGACAGGCCGCTTCCTACGAGCAGTACTTC. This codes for CASSQGPGQAASYEQYF.

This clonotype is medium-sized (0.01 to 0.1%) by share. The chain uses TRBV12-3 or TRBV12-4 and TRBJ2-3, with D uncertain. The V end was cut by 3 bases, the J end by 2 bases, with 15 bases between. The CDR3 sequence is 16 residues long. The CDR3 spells CASSFSSGSHTDTQYF. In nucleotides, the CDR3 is TGTGCCAGCAGTTTTAGTTCCGGCTCCCACACAGATACGCAGTATTTT.

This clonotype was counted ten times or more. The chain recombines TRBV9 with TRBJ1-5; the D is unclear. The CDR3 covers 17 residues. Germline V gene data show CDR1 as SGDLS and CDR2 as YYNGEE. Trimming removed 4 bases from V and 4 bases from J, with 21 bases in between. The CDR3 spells CASSTSSFHFGNQPQHF. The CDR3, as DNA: TGTGCCAGCAGCACCTCTTCGTTCCACTTTGGAAATCAGCCCCAGCATTTT. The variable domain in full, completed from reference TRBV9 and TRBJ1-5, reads DSGVTQTPKHLITATGQRVTLRCSPRSGDLSVYWYQQSLDQGLQFLIQYYNGEERAKGNILERFSAQQFPDLHSELNLSSLELGDSALYFCASSTSSFHFGNQPQHFGDGTRLSIL.

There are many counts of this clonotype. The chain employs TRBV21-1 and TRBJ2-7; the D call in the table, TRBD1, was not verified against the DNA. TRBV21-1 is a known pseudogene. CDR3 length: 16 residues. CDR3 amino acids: CASSPRRDRGLYEQYF. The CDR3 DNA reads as TGTGCCAGCAGCCCTAGGAGAGACAGGGGGCTTTACGAGCAGTACTTC.

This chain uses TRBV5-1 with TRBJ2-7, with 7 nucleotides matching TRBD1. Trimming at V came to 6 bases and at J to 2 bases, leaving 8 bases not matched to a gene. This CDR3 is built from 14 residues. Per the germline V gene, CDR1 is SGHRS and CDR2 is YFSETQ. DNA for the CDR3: TGCGCCAGCATAGGGGACAGACCGCCCTACGAGCAGTACTTC. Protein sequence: CASIGDRPPYEQYF.

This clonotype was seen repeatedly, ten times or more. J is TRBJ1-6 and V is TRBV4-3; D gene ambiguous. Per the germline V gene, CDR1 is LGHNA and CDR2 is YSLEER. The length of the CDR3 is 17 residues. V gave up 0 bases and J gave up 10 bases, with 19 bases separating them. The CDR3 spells CASSQDGRENSGSPLHF. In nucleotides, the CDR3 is TGCGCCAGCAGCCAAGACGGAAGGGAAAATTCAGGATCACCCCTCCACTTT.

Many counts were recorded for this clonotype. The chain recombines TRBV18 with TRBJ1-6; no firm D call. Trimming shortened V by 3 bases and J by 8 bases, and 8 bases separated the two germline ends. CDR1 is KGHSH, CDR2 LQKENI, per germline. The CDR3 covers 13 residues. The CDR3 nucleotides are TGTGCCAGCTCACCGCTCGGACATTCACCCCTCCACTTT. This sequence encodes CASSPLGHSPLHF.

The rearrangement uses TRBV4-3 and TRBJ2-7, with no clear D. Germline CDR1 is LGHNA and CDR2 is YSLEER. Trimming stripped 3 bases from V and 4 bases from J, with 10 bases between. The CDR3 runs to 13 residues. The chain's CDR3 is CASSQAEDYEQYF. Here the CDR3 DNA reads TGCGCCAGCAGCCAGGCTGAGGATTACGAGCAGTACTTC.

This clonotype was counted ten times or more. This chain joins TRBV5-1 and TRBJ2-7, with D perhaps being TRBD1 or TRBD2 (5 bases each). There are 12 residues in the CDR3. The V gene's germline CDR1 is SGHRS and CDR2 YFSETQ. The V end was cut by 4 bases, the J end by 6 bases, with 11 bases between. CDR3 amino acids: CASSVKGTEQYF. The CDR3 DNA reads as TGCGCCAGCAGCGTAAAGGGGACCGAGCAGTACTTC.

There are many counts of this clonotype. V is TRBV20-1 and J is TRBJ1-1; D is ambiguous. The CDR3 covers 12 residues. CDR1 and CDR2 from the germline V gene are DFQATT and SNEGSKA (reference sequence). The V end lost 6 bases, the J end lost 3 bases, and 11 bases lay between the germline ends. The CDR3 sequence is CSAEHTHTEAFF. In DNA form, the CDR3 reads TGCAGTGCCGAGCATACGCACACTGAAGCTTTCTTT.

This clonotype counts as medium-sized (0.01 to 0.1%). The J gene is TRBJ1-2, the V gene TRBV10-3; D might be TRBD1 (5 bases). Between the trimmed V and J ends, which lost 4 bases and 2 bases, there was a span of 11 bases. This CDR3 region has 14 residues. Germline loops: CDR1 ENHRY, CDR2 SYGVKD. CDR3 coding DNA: TGTGCCATCAGTGCCAGGGAGGTAAACTATGGCTACACCTTC. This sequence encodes CAISAREVNYGYTF.

CDR3 amino acids: CASRPGERAETQYF. The CDR3 DNA sequence: TGTGCCAGCAGGCCCGGGGAGCGGGCAGAGACCCAGTACTTC. V and J are TRBV12-3 or TRBV12-4 and TRBJ2-5, with D perhaps matching TRBD2 (6 bases). Trimming shortened V by 6 bases and J by 4 bases, and 15 bases separated the two germline ends. This CDR3 has 14 residues.

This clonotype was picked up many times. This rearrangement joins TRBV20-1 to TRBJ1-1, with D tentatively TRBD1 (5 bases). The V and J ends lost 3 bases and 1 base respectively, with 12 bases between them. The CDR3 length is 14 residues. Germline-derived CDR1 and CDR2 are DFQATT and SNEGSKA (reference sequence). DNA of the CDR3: TGCAGTGCTAGGGAGGGGTTTTGGAACACTGAAGCTTTCTTT. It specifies CSAREGFWNTEAFF.

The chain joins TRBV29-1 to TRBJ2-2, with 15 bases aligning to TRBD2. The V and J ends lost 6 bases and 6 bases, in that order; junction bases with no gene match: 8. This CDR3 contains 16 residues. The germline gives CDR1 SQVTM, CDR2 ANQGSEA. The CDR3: CSVGRTSGGAPGELFF. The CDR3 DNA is TGCAGCGTCGGGAGGACTAGCGGGGGGGCCCCCGGGGAGCTGTTTTTT.

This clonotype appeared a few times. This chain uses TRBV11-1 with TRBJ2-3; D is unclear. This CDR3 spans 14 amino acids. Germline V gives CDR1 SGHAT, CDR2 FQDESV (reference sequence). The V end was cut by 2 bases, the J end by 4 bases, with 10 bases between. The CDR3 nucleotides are TGTGCCAGCAGCTTACTGGCTAGTTCAGATACGCAGTATTTT. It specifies CASSLLASSDTQYF.

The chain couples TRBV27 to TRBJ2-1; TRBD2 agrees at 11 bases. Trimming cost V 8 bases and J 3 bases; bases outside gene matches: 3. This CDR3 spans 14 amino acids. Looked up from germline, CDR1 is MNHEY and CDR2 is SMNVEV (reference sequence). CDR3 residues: CASQTSGGYNEQFF. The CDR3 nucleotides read TGTGCCAGCCAAACTAGCGGGGGCTACAATGAGCAGTTCTTC.

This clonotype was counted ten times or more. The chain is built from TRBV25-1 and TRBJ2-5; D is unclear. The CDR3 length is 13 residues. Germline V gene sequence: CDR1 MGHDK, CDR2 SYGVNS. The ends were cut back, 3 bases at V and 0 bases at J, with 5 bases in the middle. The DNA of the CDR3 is TGTGCCAGCAGTGACAGGAACCAAGAGACCCAGTACTTC. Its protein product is CASSDRNQETQYF. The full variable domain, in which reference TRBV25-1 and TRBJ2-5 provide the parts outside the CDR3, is EADIYQTPRYLVIGTGKKITLECSQTMGHDKMYWYQQDPGMELHLIHYSYGVNSTEKGDLSSESTVSRIRTEHFPLTLESARPSHTSQYLCASSDRNQETQYFGPGTRLLVL.

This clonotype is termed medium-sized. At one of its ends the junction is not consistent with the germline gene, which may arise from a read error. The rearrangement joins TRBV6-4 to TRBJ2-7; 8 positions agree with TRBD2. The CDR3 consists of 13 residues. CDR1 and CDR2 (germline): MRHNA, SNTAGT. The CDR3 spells CASRERSLAGCRF. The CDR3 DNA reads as TGTGCCAGCAGAGAACGCTCCCTAGCGGGCTGCCGATTC.

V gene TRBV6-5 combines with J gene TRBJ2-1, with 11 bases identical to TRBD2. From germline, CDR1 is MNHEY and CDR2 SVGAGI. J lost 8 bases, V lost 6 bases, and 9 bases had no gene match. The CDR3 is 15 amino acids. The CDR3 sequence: CASRTTSGRLDEQFF. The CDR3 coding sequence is TGTGCCAGCAGAACAACTAGCGGGAGACTGGATGAGCAGTTCTTC.

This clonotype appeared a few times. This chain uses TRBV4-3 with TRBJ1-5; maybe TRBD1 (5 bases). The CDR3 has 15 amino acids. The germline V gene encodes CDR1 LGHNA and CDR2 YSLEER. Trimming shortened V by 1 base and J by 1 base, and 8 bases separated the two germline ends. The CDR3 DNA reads TGCGCCAGCAGCCAAGGGTGGGGGAGCAATCAGCCCCAGCATTTT. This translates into CASSQGWGSNQPQHF.

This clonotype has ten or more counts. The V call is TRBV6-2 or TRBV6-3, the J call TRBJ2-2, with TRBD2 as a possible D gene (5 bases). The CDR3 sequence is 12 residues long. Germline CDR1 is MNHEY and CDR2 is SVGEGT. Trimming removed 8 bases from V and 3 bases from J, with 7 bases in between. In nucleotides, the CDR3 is TGTGCCAGCGGAGGTTACACCGGGGAGCTGTTTTTT. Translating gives CASGGYTGELFF.

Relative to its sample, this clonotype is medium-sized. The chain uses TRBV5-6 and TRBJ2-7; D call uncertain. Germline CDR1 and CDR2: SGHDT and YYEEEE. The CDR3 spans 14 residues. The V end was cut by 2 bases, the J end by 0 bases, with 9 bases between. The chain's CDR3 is CASSFKPVSYEQYF. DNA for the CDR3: TGTGCCAGCAGCTTCAAGCCGGTCTCCTACGAGCAGTACTTC.

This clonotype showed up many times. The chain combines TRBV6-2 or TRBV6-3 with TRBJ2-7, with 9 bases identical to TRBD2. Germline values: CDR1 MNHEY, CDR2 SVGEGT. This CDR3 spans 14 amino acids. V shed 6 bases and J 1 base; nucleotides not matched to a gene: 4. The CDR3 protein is CASRVAGESYEQYF. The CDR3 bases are TGTGCCAGCAGAGTAGCGGGGGAGTCCTACGAGCAGTACTTC.